This TCR beta chain appears in the sequencing data of a study of shared clonotypes between healthy human individuals (dated by TCRdb to the early 2020s). Concerning the study at large: Three men and a couple of women, aged 18 to 49 years, made up the cohort. Blood TCR repertoires of a handful of healthy adults were deeply sequenced to estimate repertoire size and the extent of clonotype sharing between individuals. To increase sequencing depth and limit assay-specific biases, TCR repertoire library preparation and sequencing were carried out by different laboratories using diverse techniques. Per donor, leukapheresis produced somewhere between about 0.94 and 9 billion PBMCs. What the research found in general, with its limitations: Because the study included only a small number of donors, the genetic and exposure-history diversity represented was limited. Sampling was restricted to blood, and TCR repertoires in tissue are likely to differ from TCR repertoires in blood. Pairwise subsampling led to the expectation that sequencing depth would affect the degree of clonotype sharing among donors.

The donors were healthy, HIV-negative adults who had no recently reported acute infections or vaccinations. All donors were Caucasian adults living in Nashville, Tennessee, USA. For unsorted samples, 90 million to 95 million PBMCs were counted, and genomic DNA was extracted using the QIAamp DNA Blood Mini kit. Blood was collected by leukapheresis, and PBMCs were isolated by Ficoll-Histopaque density gradient centrifugation and then cryopreserved in liquid nitrogen vapor phase. Deletion took 2 bases off V and 4 bases off J, with a span of 9 bases between the germline ends. For CDR1 and CDR2, the germline V gene (reference sequence) lists PRHDT and FYEKMQ. Spanning cysteine to phenylalanine, the CDR3 consists of 14 amino acids. Only the CDR3 DNA is retained, 42 bases long and in frame from the first base. Using the deep immunoSEQ assay, multiplex PCR amplified TCR CDR3 regions from genomic DNA. Extracted genomic DNA from each cell subset was spread evenly across all wells of several immunoSEQ 96-well plates, with each plate serving as a replicate. For unsorted PBMC, 250 to 350 ng genomic DNA, equal to 25,000 to 35,000 T cell genomes, was loaded into each replicate PCR. Ten immunoSEQ deep assay plates were used to sequence the unsorted PBMC genomic DNA. Purified libraries were measured with a Qubit 3.0 fluorometer, size-checked on a Bioanalyzer 2100, and measured again with the KAPA Library Quantification kit. Every immunoSEQ 96-well plate was sequenced on a separate single-read 150-cycle Illumina NextSeq 550 flow cell. On the study's bioinformatics: Because the immunoSEQ output included only junctional sequences and no quality scores, the filtering could not be the same as the filtering used for full-length reads. To assign V/J genes and CDR3, sequences were annotated against IMGT germline references using PyIR, a Python wrapper for IgBLAST v1.9. Reads were removed for weak V/J assignments (E-value above 1e-6), missing CDR3, stop codons, out-of-frame junctions, or ambiguous translated residues. V3J clonotypes were defined as sequences sharing the same inferred V gene, J gene, and CDR3 amino acid sequence. To compute the percentage overlap between repertoires, the number of shared unique clonotypes was divided by the size of the smaller repertoire. Three approaches were used to assess repertoire richness: RTK rarefaction, the Chao1 estimator, and Recon v2.1 estimates of unobserved clonotypes. The immuneACCESS repertoire file appears here via TCRdb, limited to in-frame rearrangements. These files lack a portion of the clones; in checked studies, under half of the deficit traces to unresolved V genes, and the cause of the others is not known. The V and J calls and clone size come from that table; D and trimming were worked out from the DNA. The sample yields about 490,000 clones; 70% to 80% were counted once. More than 10% of the sample comes from the top ten.

A word on this clone: The specificity of this receptor is unknown. No base-level quality is on record; no much larger clone is a single base apart.

The sequence joins TRBV13 to TRBJ2-1; the D region may be TRBD1 or TRBD2, each matching 7 bases equally. Sequenced sample: PBMCs. This sequence was found in a woman aged 40 to 49 in good health. Some clones in this sample may be carry-over from other donors' samples. The nucleotides are TGTGCCAGCAGCTTACAGGGGGGGTACAATGAGCAGTTCTTC. This codes for CASSLQGGYNEQFF.